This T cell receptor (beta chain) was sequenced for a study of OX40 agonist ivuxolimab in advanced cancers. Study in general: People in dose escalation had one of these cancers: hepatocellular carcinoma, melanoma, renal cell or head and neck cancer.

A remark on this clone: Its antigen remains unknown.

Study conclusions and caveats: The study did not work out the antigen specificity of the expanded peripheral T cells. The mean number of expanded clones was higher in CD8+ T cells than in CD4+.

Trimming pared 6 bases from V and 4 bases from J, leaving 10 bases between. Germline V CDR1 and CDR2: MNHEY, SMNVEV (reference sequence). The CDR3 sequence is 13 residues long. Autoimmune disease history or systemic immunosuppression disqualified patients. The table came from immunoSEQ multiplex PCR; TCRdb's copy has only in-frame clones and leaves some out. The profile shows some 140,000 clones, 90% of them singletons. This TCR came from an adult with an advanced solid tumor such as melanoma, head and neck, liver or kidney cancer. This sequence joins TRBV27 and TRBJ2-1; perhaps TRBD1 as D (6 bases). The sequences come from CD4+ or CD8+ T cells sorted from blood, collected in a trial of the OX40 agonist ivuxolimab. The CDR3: CASSRTEYNEQFF. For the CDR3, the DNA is TGTGCCAGCAGCCGGACAGAGTACAATGAGCAGTTCTTC.